This T cell receptor beta chain was sequenced for a study of CD8+CD57+ T cells in acquired aplastic anemia. Regarding the study as a whole: Patients were compared with controls for CD8+ Simpson's diversity, and no significant difference emerged.

Points on this clonotype: Its antigen is as yet unknown.

TCR beta VDJ and CDR3 profiles were obtained from a genomic DNA template. One entry per CDR3 protein results from TCRdb running MiXCR on the reads. Here the sample spans 350,000 to 450,000 distinct CDR3 sequences, 55% to 70% being singletons. This CDR3 has 16 amino acids. From germline, CDR1 is SEHNR and CDR2 FQNEAQ (reference sequence). The germline V and J ends were trimmed by 2 bases and 12 bases, with 24 bases remaining between them. The chain has TRBV7-9 and TRBJ2-3, with D unclear. The sequence was collected from a human donor in good health, serving as a control. Sequencing was done on a sample of sorted CD4+, CD8+, or CD8+CD57+ T cells (not recorded which) from PBMCs. As DNA, the CDR3 is TGTGCCAGCAGCTTAAGTGAGGCACGGATACGCAGTATTCAGTATTTT. Protein product: CASSLSEARIRSIQYF.